This TCR beta chain came from a study of blood T cell repertoires in COVID-19 (dated by TCRdb to the early 2020s). Some background on the complete study: Samples from collaborators originated in the United States, Italy and Spain and spanned both the acute and convalescent phases of COVID-19. The material from the prospective study consisted of cDNA or gDNA derived from T cells, B-cell-depleted T cells, or PBMCs. Subjects who had been exposed to COVID-19, were actively infected with it, or had recovered from it provided the deeply sampled blood TCRbeta repertoires that made up the dataset. The repertoires were released in a freely available public database intended as a resource for research on the immune response to SARS-CoV-2. Samples came from the ongoing ImmuneRACE study (first 160 participants) plus 1,254 subjects from 6 global collaborators. The sample metadata nearly always contained a de-identified subject ID, COVID-19 status, age in years and sex. Where HLA class I and class II types were available, the types were taken from metadata supplied by the sample provider, not from assay-based typing. Beyond this particular receptor, the publication reports: The quantity of clinical and demographic metadata differed by source and by participant and was supplied without curation.

According to the germline V gene, CDR1 reads SGHTA and CDR2 reads FQGNSA. The trim is 4 bases for V and 6 bases for J, with a gap of 16 bases between the germline ends. The CDR3 covers 15 residues, taking in both the cysteine and the phenylalanine. The entry retains the CDR3 DNA only, 45 bases that are in frame from base 1. This clone was seen only once. The specificity of this receptor is unknown. One base away there is no much larger clone; base qualities are not given. A second Seattle source provided samples from volunteer blood donors who had recovered from COVID-19. Each collaborating institution followed its own protocols to collect whole blood in K2EDTA tubes. For TCRbeta analysis, collaborator samples were shipped as frozen whole blood, as isolated PBMCs, or as DNA extracted from either sample type. TCRbeta CDR3 regions were amplified from genomic DNA by means of the immunoSEQ Assay, a bias-controlled multiplex PCR. Turning to the authors' computational methods: The number of nucleated cells in each sample was estimated by amplification of reference gene primers within the assay. To quantify the absolute abundance of each unique TCRbeta CDR3 rearrangement, sequence reads were collapsed and filtered. For each sample, productive Simpson clonality was calculated as the square root of Simpson's diversity index across productive rearrangements. TCRdb's version of the immuneACCESS table is confined to in-frame rearrangements and falls short of the full clone set. An unresolved V gene accounts for under half of the shortfall where checked; the remainder is of unknown origin. D and trimming were read from the DNA, whereas the V and J calls and clone size are those reported in that table. The sample data list some 240,000 clones, and 87% of these were observed just once. The biggest ten clones account for approximately 7.9% of the sample.

The chain is assembled from TRBV7-2 and TRBJ1-5, with TRBD1 tentatively as D gene (5 bases match). The sequenced sample was peripheral blood. This TCR was sampled from a man in his sixties who had recovered from COVID-19. In nucleotides, the sequence is TGTGCCAGCAGCTCCGGGGGAGGGTCCGGTCAGCCCCAGCATTTT. Its translation is CASSSGGGSGQPQHF.